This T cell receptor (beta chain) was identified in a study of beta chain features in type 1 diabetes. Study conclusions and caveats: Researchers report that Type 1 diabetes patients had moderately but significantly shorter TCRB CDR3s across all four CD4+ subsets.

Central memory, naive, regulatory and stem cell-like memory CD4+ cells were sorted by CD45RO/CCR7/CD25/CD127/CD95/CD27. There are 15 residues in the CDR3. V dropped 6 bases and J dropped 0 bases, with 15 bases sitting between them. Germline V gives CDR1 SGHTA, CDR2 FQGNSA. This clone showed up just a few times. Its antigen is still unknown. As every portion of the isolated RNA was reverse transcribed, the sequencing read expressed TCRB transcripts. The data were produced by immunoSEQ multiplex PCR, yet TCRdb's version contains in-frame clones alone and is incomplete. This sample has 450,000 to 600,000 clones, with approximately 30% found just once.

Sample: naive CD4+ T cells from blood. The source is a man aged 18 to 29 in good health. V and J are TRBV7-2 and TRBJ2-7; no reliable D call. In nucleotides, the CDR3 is TGTGCCAGCAGGGAAGACGGCCGGAGCTCCTACGAGCAGTACTTC. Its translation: CASREDGRSSYEQYF.